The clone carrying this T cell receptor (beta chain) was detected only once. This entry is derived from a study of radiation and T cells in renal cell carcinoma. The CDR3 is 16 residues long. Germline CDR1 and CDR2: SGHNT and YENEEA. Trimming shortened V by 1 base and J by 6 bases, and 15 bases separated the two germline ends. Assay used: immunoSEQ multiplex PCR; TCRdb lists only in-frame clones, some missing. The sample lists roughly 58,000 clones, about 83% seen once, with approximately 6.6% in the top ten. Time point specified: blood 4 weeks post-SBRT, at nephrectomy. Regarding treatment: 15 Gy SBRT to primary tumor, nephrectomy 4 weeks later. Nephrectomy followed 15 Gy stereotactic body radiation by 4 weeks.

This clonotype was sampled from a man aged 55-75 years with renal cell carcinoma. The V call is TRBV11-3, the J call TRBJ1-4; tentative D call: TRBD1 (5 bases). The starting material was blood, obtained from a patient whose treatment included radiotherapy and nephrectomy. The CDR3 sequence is CASSLASSGADEKLFF. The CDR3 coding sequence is TGTGCCAGCAGCTTAGCGAGTTCTGGGGCGGATGAAAAACTGTTTTTT.